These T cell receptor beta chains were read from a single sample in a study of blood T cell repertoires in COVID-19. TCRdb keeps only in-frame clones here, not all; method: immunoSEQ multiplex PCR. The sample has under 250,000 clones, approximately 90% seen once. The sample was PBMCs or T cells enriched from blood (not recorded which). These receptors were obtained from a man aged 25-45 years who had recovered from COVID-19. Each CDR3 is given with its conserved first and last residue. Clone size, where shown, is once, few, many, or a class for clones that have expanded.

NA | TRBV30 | CACDTRYSNQPQHF
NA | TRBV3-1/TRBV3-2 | CASSLGRGLFRGFF
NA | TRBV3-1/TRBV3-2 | CASSRTKDRHFNSPLHF
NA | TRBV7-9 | CASSLIIQETQYF
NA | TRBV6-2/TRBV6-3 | CASSFQGEANYGYTF
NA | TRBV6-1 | CASSLQAPTTDTQYF
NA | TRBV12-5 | CASETGTVSYNEQFF
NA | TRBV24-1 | CATSDSGTAKTQYF
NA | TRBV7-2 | CASSPSGQGGEQYF
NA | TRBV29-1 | CSVQRERDRNTNGYEQYF
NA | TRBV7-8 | CASSLDPTQLTGAQETQYF
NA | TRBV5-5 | CASGGTASSYEQYF
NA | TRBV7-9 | CASSLVSSTDTQYF
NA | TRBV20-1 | CSASTEDRGVEIAKNIQYF
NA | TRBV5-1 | CASSTGTGATYEQYF
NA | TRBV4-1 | CASSQPDRDRSNTQYF
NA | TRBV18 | CASSPQGPSGGSDTQYF
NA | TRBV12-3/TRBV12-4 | CATTRGRGSPLHF
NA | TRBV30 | CAWSYRDRTSQAQFF
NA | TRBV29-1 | CSVEDGVQVGTEAFF
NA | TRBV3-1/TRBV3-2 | CASSQGQGLLTDTQYF
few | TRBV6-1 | CASSDRTSGAREQFF
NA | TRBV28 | CASSSPQTYEQYF
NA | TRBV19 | CASSILGGTGELFF
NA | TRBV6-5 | CASEPGDSTYGYTF
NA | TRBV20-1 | CSAREGGNQYF
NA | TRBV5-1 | CASSLNSPMDTQYF
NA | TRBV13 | CASSPHGTSGGWNSYEQYF
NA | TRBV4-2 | CASSQGEGQPQHF
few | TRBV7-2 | CASSSRTTGLTNSPLHF
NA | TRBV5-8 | CASRSPQGDGYTF
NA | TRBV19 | CASSIDRTGRLNTGELFF
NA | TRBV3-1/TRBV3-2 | CASSPGQGGWSPLHF
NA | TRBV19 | CASSIEAGHNEQYF
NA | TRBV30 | CAWSASGYNQPQHF
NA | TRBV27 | CASSSPAIAGVNNEQFF
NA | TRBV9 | CASSVDPRGPPLNSPLHF
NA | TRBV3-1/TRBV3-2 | CASSQRTLNSGNTIYF
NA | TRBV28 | CASSSLAGERYTQYF
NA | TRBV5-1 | CASSPGSGAYEQYF
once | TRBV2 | CASREGQFYEQYF
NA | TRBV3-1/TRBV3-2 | CASSQDLPGVGNQPQHF
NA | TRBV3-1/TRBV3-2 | CASSHGTGGRNQPQHF
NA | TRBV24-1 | CATGGVFADTQYF
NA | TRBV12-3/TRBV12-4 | CASTEYSNQPQHF
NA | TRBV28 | CASSSPTGATEAFF
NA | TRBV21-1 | CASSKRDPVINPKGDSNQPQHF
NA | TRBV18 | CASSPRTSGGQETQYF
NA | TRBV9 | CASSVGGSSSYEQYF
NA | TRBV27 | CASSFGTSGNYEQYF
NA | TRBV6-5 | CASRRDRAHEQFF
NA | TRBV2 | CASIKQGAEAFF
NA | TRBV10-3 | CAISEGRGSSGANVLTF
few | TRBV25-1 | CASNNPHQGAYEQYF
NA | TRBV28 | CASTGTSGRVNEQFF